The 18 T cell receptor beta chains presented below share a single source sample, sequenced in a study of T-cell reconstitution after alpha-beta-depleted transplantation in children. Preparation of the TCRbeta library involved a method that used unique molecular identifiers. TCRdb processed the PCR reads anew with MiXCR; each CDR3 protein has one entry. Of some 200,000 distinct CDR3 sequences detected, 7% to 9% appear once; the ten largest clones hold less than 40%. Sequencing was performed on PBMCs, mostly from graft donor cells, taken 360 days after TCRalphabeta/CD19-depleted stem cell transplant. The receptor set was obtained from a male patient under 10 years old who had a stem cell transplant for acute myeloid leukemia, so the T cells may come from the graft donor.

J is TRBJ1-6 and V is TRBV12-3 or TRBV12-4, with no clear D. This CDR3 spans 12 amino acids. The V end was cut by 2 bases, the J end by 9 bases, with 5 bases between. In DNA form, the CDR3 reads TGTGCCAGCAGTTTAACATTTTCACCCCTCCACTTT. Its protein product is CASSLTFSPLHF.

This clonotype occurred many times. The CDR3 loop reads CASRRDGSSYEQYF. CDR3 in DNA: TGTGCCAGCAGGCGAGACGGTAGCTCCTACGAGCAGTACTTC. The chain links TRBV6-5 to TRBJ2-7; D is unresolved. The CDR3 contains 14 residues. In germline, CDR1 is MNHEY, CDR2 SVGAGI. V dropped 6 bases and J dropped 0 bases, with 12 bases sitting between them.

This clonotype was seen only a few times. This sequence joins TRBV7-2 and TRBJ1-5; D is unclear. Between the trimmed V and J ends, which lost 6 bases and 4 bases, there was a span of 13 bases. The V gene's germline CDR1 is SGHTA and CDR2 FQGNSA. The CDR3 is 14 residues long. CDR3: CASRGEGKNQPQHF. For the CDR3, the DNA is TGTGCCAGCAGGGGAGAGGGAAAGAATCAGCCCCAGCATTTT.

This clonotype showed up many times. The chain couples TRBV27 to TRBJ1-2; tentative D call: TRBD1 (6 bases). The CDR3 sequence is 13 residues long. Trimming removed 6 bases at V and 3 bases at J, with 11 bases between. Germline V gives CDR1 MNHEY, CDR2 SMNVEV (reference sequence). CDR3 DNA sequence: TGTGCCAGCAGACCAGGGGCCGACTATGGCTACACCTTC. Amino acid sequence: CASRPGADYGYTF.

This clonotype was observed a few times. CDR3 region: CASSDRGRADTQYF. The DNA of the CDR3 is TGTGCCAGCAGTGATCGGGGGAGGGCTGATACGCAGTATTTT. The chain uses TRBV25-1 and TRBJ2-3; 7 nucleotides line up with TRBD2. Germline V lookup: CDR1 MGHDK, CDR2 SYGVNS. This CDR3 has 14 amino acids. J was trimmed by 6 bases and V by 3 bases; bases with no gene match: 6.

The rearrangement links TRBV20-1 to TRBJ1-6, with D unresolved. Trimming took off 0 bases at V and 8 bases at J, with 17 bases between the two ends. CDR3 size: 16 residues. Germline V gene lookup returns CDR1 DFQATT and CDR2 SNEGSKA (reference sequence). Here the CDR3 reads CSARDPELGMDSPLHF. DNA of the CDR3: TGCAGTGCTAGAGATCCCGAGCTGGGGATGGATTCACCCCTCCACTTT.

This clonotype has more than one count but fewer than ten. The chain combines TRBV5-1 with TRBJ1-1; the D is unclear. Germline assignment: CDR1 SGHRS and CDR2 YFSETQ. The germline V and J ends were trimmed by 2 bases and 3 bases, with 8 bases remaining between them. The CDR3 runs 13 residues. CDR3 DNA sequence: TGCGCCAGCAGCTTAATAGCGGACACTGAAGCTTTCTTT. Translation gives CASSLIADTEAFF.

About this clonotype itself: One end of the junction varies from germline; a read error may be responsible. V gene TRBV20-1 combines with J gene TRBJ2-7; 9 nucleotides align to TRBD1. The CDR3 consists of 16 residues. Germline-derived CDR1 and CDR2 are DFQATT and SNEGSKA (reference sequence). The CDR3 region has the DNA TGCTGTGCTAGAAACCCGGGGACAGGGCAAACCTACGAGCAGTACTTC. Translation: CCARNPGTGQTYEQYF.

The V call is TRBV15, the J call TRBJ1-5; perhaps TRBD1 as D (6 bases). Trimming pared 4 bases from V and 1 base from J, leaving 14 bases between. CDR3 length: 16 residues. The germline CDR1 and CDR2 sequences are LNHNV and YYDKDF (reference sequence). DNA for the CDR3: TGTGCCACCAGCACCCGGGGGCGAAACAGCAATCAGCCCCAGCATTTT. It yields the protein CATSTRGRNSNQPQHF.

This clonotype was observed at least ten times. The V and J genes are TRBV12-3 or TRBV12-4 and TRBJ2-1; 14 positions match TRBD2. Trimming cost V 6 bases and J 5 bases; bases outside gene matches: 6. This CDR3 is built from 16 residues. The CDR3 DNA is TGTGCCAGCAGACGGACTAGCGGGGGGCTGAACAATGAGCAGTTCTTC. Its protein is CASRRTSGGLNNEQFF.

The V and J genes are TRBV30 and TRBJ2-3, with D tentatively TRBD2 (6 bases). V lost 6 bases and J 0 bases, leaving 28 bases between the germline ends. CDR1 and CDR2 (germline): GTSNPN, SVGIG (reference sequence). The CDR3 is 19 amino acids. The CDR3 loop reads CACSINRRGVASSTDTQYF. The CDR3 coding sequence is TGTGCCTGCAGTATAAACCGGAGGGGAGTAGCGAGTAGCACAGATACGCAGTATTTT.

The gene calls are TRBV30 and TRBJ2-1, with TRBD2 matching over 10 bases. Per germline, CDR1 GTSNPN and CDR2 SVGIG (reference sequence). The CDR3 has 15 amino acids. The J segment lost 8 bases and the V segment lost 2 bases, leaving 9 bases of the junction unmatched. CDR3 DNA: TGTGCCTGGAGTCAACTAGCGGGGTTCTCTCATGAGCAGTTCTTC. This codes for CAWSQLAGFSHEQFF.

This clonotype was recorded a few times. The rearrangement uses TRBV5-1 and TRBJ2-2, with D maybe TRBD2 (6 bases). The germline gives CDR1 SGHRS, CDR2 YFSETQ. V was trimmed by 5 bases and J by 7 bases, leaving 15 bases between them. The CDR3 runs 14 residues. The CDR3 reads CASRRDASGGELFF. CDR3 in DNA: TGCGCCAGCAGGCGGGACGCGTCTGGCGGGGAGCTGTTTTTT.

This clonotype appeared many times. CDR3 protein: CSAIRGPGQPQHF. The CDR3 DNA sequence: TGCAGTGCGATCAGGGGGCCGGGGCAGCCCCAGCATTTT. The chain employs TRBV20-1 and TRBJ1-5, with TRBD1 identical over 8 bases. The J segment lost 7 bases and the V segment lost 6 bases, leaving 8 bases of the junction unmatched. Germline V gene data show CDR1 as DFQATT and CDR2 as SNEGSKA (reference sequence). The CDR3 sequence is 13 residues long.

This clonotype was recorded many times. The chain recombines TRBV7-2 with TRBJ1-1; D not resolved. Germline V lookup: CDR1 SGHTA, CDR2 FQGNSA. V was clipped by 1 base and J by 0 bases, with 6 bases between them. This CDR3 has 14 residues. The CDR3: CASSLVVMNTEAFF. The CDR3 bases are TGTGCCAGCAGCTTAGTGGTCATGAACACTGAAGCTTTCTTT.

This clonotype was seen at least ten times. The chain joins TRBV12-3 or TRBV12-4 to TRBJ2-3, with a weak D call TRBD2 (6 bases). V lost 5 bases, J lost 5 bases, and 14 bases lay in between. This CDR3 region has 14 residues. Here the CDR3 reads CASSRLEIIDTQYF. The DNA for the CDR3 is TGTGCCAGCAGTCGACTAGAGATCATAGATACGCAGTATTTT.

This clonotype was recorded a few times. The genes are TRBV5-1 and TRBJ2-1, with 9 bases aligning to TRBD1. The germline V gene encodes CDR1 SGHRS and CDR2 YFSETQ. J was trimmed by 7 bases and V by 0 bases; bases with no gene match: 14. The CDR3 extends over 18 amino acids. The CDR3 DNA reads TGCGCCAGCAGCTTGGACGACTACAGGGGGCAATTCGTGAATGAGCAGTTCTTC. It codes for CASSLDDYRGQFVNEQFF. Looking up the rest from reference TRBV5-1 and TRBJ2-1 gives the full variable domain: KAGVTQTPRYLIKTRGQQVTLSCSPISGHRSVSWYQQTPGQGLQFLFEYFSETQRNKGNFPGRFSGRQFSNSRSEMNVSTLELGDSALYLCASSLDDYRGQFVNEQFFGPGTRLTVL.

This clonotype was seen only a few times. The rearrangement joins TRBV4-3 to TRBJ2-1; tentative D call: TRBD2 (6 bases). This CDR3 is built from 15 residues. Germline V gene data show CDR1 as LGHNA and CDR2 as YSLEER. Trimming removed 0 bases at V and 6 bases at J, with 12 bases between. In nucleotides, the CDR3 is TGCGCCAGCAGCCAAGAAGGGACTCTACCCAATGAGCAGTTCTTC. Translated, it gives CASSQEGTLPNEQFF.